These 26 T cell receptor beta chains were sequenced from one sample in a study of blood T cell repertoires in COVID-19. The data were produced by immunoSEQ multiplex PCR, yet TCRdb's version contains in-frame clones alone and is incomplete. The sample has just over 650,000 clones, 85% to 90% seen once. Sequencing input: peripheral blood. All receptors derive from a woman in her late teens or twenties with acute or convalescent COVID-19.

This clone was counted a single time. This rearrangement joins TRBV7-8 to TRBJ1-5, with a possible D match to TRBD1 (5 bases). This CDR3 is built from 16 residues. From germline, CDR1 is SGHVS and CDR2 FQNEAQ. Trimming cost V 1 base and J 1 base, with 11 bases left between them. CDR3 residues: CASSLVGGRSNQPQHF. DNA for the CDR3: TGTGCCAGCAGCTTAGTCGGGGGAAGGAGCAATCAGCCCCAGCATTTT.

The CDR3 spells CASSGDRGGYTF. Here the CDR3 DNA reads TGTGCCAGTAGTGGCGACAGGGGTGGCTACACCTTC. This chain joins TRBV19 and TRBJ1-2; 8 nucleotides match TRBD1. This CDR3 is 12 amino acids long. With 5 bases clipped from V and 7 bases from J, the junction kept 3 bases outside the gene matches. Germline V CDR1 and CDR2: LNHDA, SQIVND (reference sequence).

The V gene is TRBV24-1, the J gene TRBJ2-1; 7 bases line up with TRBD1. Germline loops: CDR1 KGHDR, CDR2 SFDVKD. The J segment lost 9 bases and the V segment lost 7 bases, leaving 11 bases of the junction unmatched. The CDR3 covers 14 residues. The CDR3 DNA reads as TGTGCCACCAGAGGGGACAGCTGGGTGGCTGAGCAGTTCTTC. It translates to CATRGDSWVAEQFF.

The rearrangement uses TRBV11-2 and TRBJ2-1, with D possibly matching TRBD2 (5 bases). The CDR3 contains 14 residues. CDR1 is SGHAT and CDR2 is FQNNGV in the germline V gene. V shed 1 base and J shed 4 bases, with 8 bases lying between them. CDR3 amino acids: CASSLGRQYNEQFF. The DNA for the CDR3 is TGTGCCAGCAGCTTAGGGAGGCAGTACAATGAGCAGTTCTTC.

This clone turned up a few times. This sequence joins TRBV6-4 and TRBJ2-3; 10 bases map to TRBD2. With 0 bases clipped from V and 4 bases from J, the junction kept 4 bases outside the gene matches. The CDR3 consists of 16 residues. Germline CDR1 MRHNA, CDR2 SNTAGT. DNA for the CDR3: TGTGCCAGCAGTGACTCAAGCGGGGGGGCCCCAGATACGCAGTATTTT. Translating it yields CASSDSSGGAPDTQYF.

The V call is TRBV19, the J call TRBJ1-2; 7 bases line up with TRBD1. V dropped 9 bases and J dropped 2; count of bases not matched to a gene: 15. Germline V gene lookup returns CDR1 LNHDA and CDR2 SQIVND (reference sequence). The CDR3 extends over 16 amino acids. In DNA, the CDR3 is TGTGCCAGCAACCCCCAACGACAGGGTTTGAACTATGGCTACACCTTC. Translation gives CASNPQRQGLNYGYTF.

The V and J genes are TRBV27 and TRBJ1-3; 7 bases match TRBD1. CDR1 and CDR2 from the germline V gene are MNHEY and SMNVEV (reference sequence). CDR3 length: 14 residues. J was trimmed by 3 bases and V by 2 bases; bases with no gene match: 1. The chain's CDR3 is CASSLTGDGNTIYF. CDR3 DNA: TGTGCCAGCAGTTTAACAGGGGATGGAAACACCATATATTTT.

The chain carries TRBV21-1 and TRBJ1-1. TRBV21-1 counts as a pseudogene. CDR3 length: 15 amino acids. The CDR3 sequence: CASSKVSQRSAEAFF. CDR3 nucleotide sequence: TGTGCCAGCAGCAAAGTGAGTCAGCGCTCGGCGGAAGCTTTCTTT.

The chain combines TRBV19 with TRBJ2-3; D may be TRBD2 (6 bases). The CDR3 loop spans 13 amino acids. V was cut by 7 bases and J by 4 bases, with 12 bases left in between. Germline values: CDR1 LNHDA, CDR2 SQIVND (reference sequence). The CDR3 region has the DNA TGTGCCAGTACCTTCTGGGGGGCAGATACGCAGTATTTT. Residues: CASTFWGADTQYF.

The chain employs TRBV24-1 and TRBJ2-1; TRBD2 agrees at 7 bases. Losses at the gene ends were 2 bases for V and 5 bases for J; bases not matched to a gene: 5. The CDR3 has 15 amino acids. The germline V gene has CDR1 KGHDR and CDR2 SFDVKD. In DNA, the CDR3 is TGTGCCACCAGTGATTCCGCGGGGGAGCACAATGAGCAGTTCTTC. Its translation is CATSDSAGEHNEQFF.

This chain joins TRBV5-6 and TRBJ2-4; 7 positions agree with TRBD1. Trimming took 4 bases from V and 5 from J; bases not matched to a gene: 9. CDR1 is SGHDT and CDR2 is YYEEEE in the germline V gene. The CDR3 extends over 15 amino acids. CDR3 nucleotide sequence: TGTGCCAGCAGCGCGACAGGGAAATGGGAAAACATTCAGTACTTC. It codes for CASSATGKWENIQYF.

The rearrangement uses TRBV18 and TRBJ2-1, with a weak D call TRBD2 (6 bases). The CDR3 has 15 residues. Germline V lookup: CDR1 KGHSH, CDR2 LQKENI. V shed 2 bases and J shed 3 bases, with 11 bases lying between them. CDR3 residues: CASSPRGGNYNEQFF. Here the CDR3 DNA reads TGTGCCAGCTCACCAAGGGGAGGAAACTACAATGAGCAGTTCTTC.

V gene TRBV6-1 combines with J gene TRBJ1-2; D is possibly TRBD1 (6 bases). In germline, CDR1 is MNHNS, CDR2 SASEGT. The V gene lost 2 bases and the J gene lost 7 bases, with 11 bases spanning the gap. This CDR3 contains 13 residues. CDR3 residues: CASSEKGEGGYTF. DNA for the CDR3: TGTGCCAGCAGTGAAAAGGGGGAGGGTGGCTACACCTTC.

V gene TRBV11-3 combines with J gene TRBJ2-7, with a possible D match to TRBD2 (6 bases). Germline V gene data show CDR1 as SGHNT and CDR2 as YENEEA. The V and J ends lost 8 bases and 0 bases respectively, with 8 bases between them. This CDR3 comprises 12 residues. CDR3 protein: CASGGSSYEQYF. The CDR3 region has the DNA TGTGCCAGCGGGGGGAGCTCCTACGAGCAGTACTTC.

This chain joins TRBV6-2 or TRBV6-3 and TRBJ1-1; the D gene is possibly TRBD1 (6 bases). This CDR3 comprises 12 residues. Trimming left V 6 bases short and J 8 bases short, with 13 bases between. Germline CDR1 is MNHEY and CDR2 is SVGEGT. The CDR3 loop is CASSSDSPEAFF. The CDR3 DNA follows: TGTGCCAGCAGCTCGGACAGTCCAGAAGCTTTCTTT.

The rearrangement uses TRBV15 and TRBJ2-7; a possible D gene is TRBD1 (5 bases). V was trimmed by 1 base and J by 4 bases, leaving 8 bases between them. This CDR3 contains 13 residues. Germline assignment: CDR1 LNHNV and CDR2 YYDKDF (reference sequence). CDR3 bases: TGTGCCACCAGCAGAGGACAGATTTACGAGCAGTACTTC. Translating gives CATSRGQIYEQYF. Supplemented by reference TRBV15 and TRBJ2-7, the full variable domain reads DAMVIQNPRYQVTQFGKPVTLSCSQTLNHNVMYWYQQKSSQAPKLLFHYYDKDFNNEADTPDNFQSRRPNTSFCFLDIRSPGLGDTAMYLCATSRGQIYEQYFGPGTRLTVT.

The chain carries TRBV6-2 or TRBV6-3 and TRBJ2-2; D is possibly TRBD2 (6 bases). The CDR3 spans 15 residues. The germline gives CDR1 MNHEY, CDR2 SVGEGT. V lost 2 bases and J 4 bases, leaving 11 bases between the germline ends. CDR3 DNA: TGTGCCAGCAGTTACGTAGCGGAGCCCACCGGGGAGCTGTTTTTT. Its translation: CASSYVAEPTGELFF.

This clone was counted between two and nine times. V gene TRBV7-9 combines with J gene TRBJ1-6; no reliable D call. The CDR3 extends over 14 amino acids. V lost 3 bases, J lost 0 bases, and 3 bases lay in between. The germline V gene has CDR1 SEHNR and CDR2 FQNEAQ (reference sequence). CDR3 nucleotides: TGTGCCAGCAGCTTCAGCTCCTATAATTCACCCCTCCACTTT. The encoded protein is CASSFSSYNSPLHF.

The V call is TRBV7-3, the J call TRBJ1-6; 9 bases are shared with TRBD1. V lost 1 base, J lost 9 bases, and 7 bases stayed unmatched. The CDR3 has 16 residues. In germline, CDR1 is SGHTA, CDR2 FQGTGA. CDR3 nucleotide sequence: TGTGCCAGCAGCTTAAGGGGGACAGGGACCGGTTCACCCCTCCACTTT. Its translation: CASSLRGTGTGSPLHF.

The CDR3 sequence is CAPEGTGGRGYTF. In DNA form, the CDR3 reads TGTGCCCCGGAGGGTACAGGGGGCCGTGGCTACACCTTC. The chain links TRBV30 to TRBJ1-2; 9 nucleotides line up with TRBD1. Per the germline V gene, CDR1 is GTSNPN and CDR2 is SVGIG (reference sequence). The trim removed 8 bases at V and 7 bases at J, leaving 11 bases unmatched. The CDR3 runs 13 residues.

The chain uses TRBV6-5 and TRBJ1-2; D uncertain. The germline V gene has CDR1 MNHEY and CDR2 SVGAGI. Deletions cut 2 bases from V and 0 bases from J, with 10 bases between. The CDR3 totals 15 residues. CDR3 coding DNA: TGTGCCAGCAGTTACACTGGAGCTACTAACTATGGCTACACCTTC. This encodes CASSYTGATNYGYTF.

The rearrangement uses TRBV19 and TRBJ1-4; D ambiguous. Germline V gene data show CDR1 as LNHDA and CDR2 as SQIVND (reference sequence). V lost 3 bases and J 7 bases, leaving 15 bases between the germline ends. The CDR3 extends over 15 amino acids. CDR3 coding DNA: TGTGCCAGTAGTATCGGTGCGGGATTCGGTGAAAAACTGTTTTTT. It codes for CASSIGAGFGEKLFF.

The V and J genes are TRBV12-3 or TRBV12-4 and TRBJ2-2; D gene ambiguous. This CDR3 has 12 residues. V was cut by 3 bases and J by 6 bases, with 5 bases left in between. The CDR3 protein is CASSFWPGELFF. CDR3 DNA: TGTGCCAGCAGTTTTTGGCCCGGGGAGCTGTTTTTT.

The DNA of the CDR3 is TGTGCCAGCAGCCCGGACAGTAACTATGGCTACACCTTC. Its translation is CASSPDSNYGYTF. The rearrangement uses TRBV6-2 or TRBV6-3 and TRBJ1-2; a weak D match, TRBD1 (6 bases). The V gene lost 6 bases and the J gene lost 1 base, with 9 bases spanning the gap. Germline V lookup: CDR1 MNHEY, CDR2 SVGEGT. The CDR3 has 13 amino acids.

The chain is built from TRBV12-3 or TRBV12-4 and TRBJ1-1; D is possibly TRBD1 (5 bases). CDR3 size: 13 residues. Trimming cost V 5 bases and J 4 bases, with 11 bases left between them. Here the CDR3 reads CASSPLQVTEAFF. CDR3 nucleotide sequence: TGTGCCAGCAGTCCACTACAGGTCACTGAAGCTTTCTTT.

The rearrangement links TRBV6-6 to TRBJ1-5, with a weak D call TRBD1 (6 bases). The CDR3 runs 14 residues. Germline CDR1 and CDR2: MNHNY and SVGAGI (reference sequence). V lost 7 bases and J 0 bases, leaving 10 bases between the germline ends. CDR3 amino acids: CASIQGFSNQPQHF. CDR3 sequence (DNA): TGTGCCAGCATCCAGGGGTTTAGCAATCAGCCCCAGCATTTT.